Listed below are T cell receptor beta chains from one sample, sequenced in a study of radiotherapy plus CTLA-4 blockade in lung cancer. Here immunoSEQ multiplex PCR was the method, and the copy in TCRdb shows in-frame clones only, minus some. The sample has about 38,000 clones, over 70% seen once. This specimen was peripheral blood, taken from a patient treated with radiotherapy plus ipilimumab. These receptors were collected from a human donor with non-small cell lung cancer who had stable disease on radiotherapy plus ipilimumab. Each CDR3 is given with its conserved first and last residue. The D gene is left open where the match is weak. Clone size, where shown, is once, few, many, or a class for clones that have expanded.

d_call	cdr3_length	j_call	v_call	clone_size	cdr3_nt	cdr3_aa
TRBD1	16	TRBJ1-1	TRBV2	NA	TGTGCCAGCAGTGAAAGGGACAGCCTGATCGGGGCTGAAGCTTTCTTT	CASSERDSLIGAEAFF
TRBD1	12	TRBJ1-4	TRBV2	NA	TGTGCCAGCATGACAGGGAATGAAAAACTGTTTTTT	CASMTGNEKLFF
NA	13	TRBJ1-1	TRBV15	few	TGTGCCACCAGCGAGGGACGTAGCACTGAAGCTTTCTTT	CATSEGRSTEAFF
NA	14	TRBJ2-7	TRBV6-1	NA	TGTGCCAGCAGCCAAGCGAGATCCTACTACGAGCAGTACTTC	CASSQARSYYEQYF
NA	12	TRBJ1-2	TRBV29-1	NA	TGCAGCGCCACCACAGGTTCCTATGGCTACACCTTC	CSATTGSYGYTF
NA	15	TRBJ1-1	TRBV5-1	NA	TGCGCCAGCAGCTTGGACCTGGTGGGGAACACTGAAGCTTTCTTT	CASSLDLVGNTEAFF
NA	13	TRBJ1-2	TRBV5-5	NA	TGTGCCAGCAGCCCGAAAGACAGGTGGGGTTATACCTTC	CASSPKDRWGYTF
NA	14	TRBJ1-2	TRBV7-9	NA	TGTGCCAGCAGTCCACAGGGAGGCGGGTATGGCTACACCTTC	CASSPQGGGYGYTF
TRBD2	15	TRBJ2-5	TRBV27	NA	TGTGCCAGCAGTTTTATGGTAGCGGGGATGGAGACCCAGTACTTC	CASSFMVAGMETQYF
NA	13	TRBJ1-2	TRBV6-5	once	TGTGCCAGCAGTTACAGGGCGCTCTATGGCTACACCTTC	CASSYRALYGYTF
TRBD1	14	TRBJ1-5	TRBV28	NA	TGTGCCAGCACCACAGGGGGTGGTAATCAGCCCCAGCATTTT	CASTTGGGNQPQHF
NA	14	TRBJ2-2	TRBV6-5	NA	TGTGCCAGCAGTTACAGGGGAGCGACCGGGGAGCTGTTTTTT	CASSYRGATGELFF
TRBD1	14	TRBJ1-5	TRBV5-1	NA	TGCGCCAGCAGCCATGGACAGGGAGACCAGCCCCAGCATTTT	CASSHGQGDQPQHF
NA	15	TRBJ1-2	TRBV28	NA	TGTGCCAGCAGTTATCCCGACAGTCGCCCCTATGGCTACACCTTC	CASSYPDSRPYGYTF
NA	16	TRBJ2-1	TRBV7-9	NA	TGTGCCAGCAGCTTAAGCGGAGGTAAAGGCTACAATGAGCAGTTCTTC	CASSLSGGKGYNEQFF
TRBD1	15	TRBJ1-6	TRBV5-1	many	TGCGCCAGCAGGGAGGGACAGATCTATAATTCACCCCTCCACTTT	CASREGQIYNSPLHF
NA	11	TRBJ2-1	TRBV29-1	NA	TGCAGCGTTGCGAGAGCAAGGGAGCAGTTCTTC	CSVARAREQFF
TRBD1	13	TRBJ1-1	TRBV6-5	NA	TGTGCCAGCAGTTCTAGACAGGGGGCAGGAGCTTTCTTT	CASSSRQGAGAFF
NA	15	TRBJ1-5	TRBV7-2	few	TGTGCCAGCAGCTTAGCAACAGGGAGCAATCAGCCCCAGCATTTT	CASSLATGSNQPQHF
NA	14	TRBJ1-1	TRBV10-3	NA	TGTGCCATCAGTGCGCTGGGGGGGAGTGTAGAAGCTTTCTTT	CAISALGGSVEAFF
TRBD1	15	TRBJ2-4	TRBV7-9	NA	TGTGCCAGCAGCCCCCGACAGGGGGTTGGGAACATTCAGTACTTC	CASSPRQGVGNIQYF
TRBD1	15	TRBJ1-6	TRBV30	NA	TGTGCCTGGAGTGTAGGAGGGGGCCTGCGTTCACCCCTCCACTTT	CAWSVGGGLRSPLHF
NA	15	TRBJ2-2	TRBV19	NA	TGTGCCAGTAGTTACGCTCCCATAGGCACCGGGGAGCTGTTTTTT	CASSYAPIGTGELFF
NA	14	TRBJ1-1	TRBV6-1	NA	TGTGCCAGCAGGGACTGGGGGGCTTACACTGAAGCTTTCTTT	CASRDWGAYTEAFF
NA	15	TRBJ1-1	TRBV28	NA	TGTGCCAGCAGTTTACCGACAGGCTTTAACACTGAAGCTTTCTTT	CASSLPTGFNTEAFF
NA	17	TRBJ2-6	TRBV6-4	few	TGTGCCAGCAGTGAGTTTGGTATACGATCTGGGGCCAACGTCCTGACTTTC	CASSEFGIRSGANVLTF
NA	14	TRBJ1-5	TRBV6-5	NA	TGTGCCAGCAGTCAATCGACGAAGAATCAGCCCCAGCATTTT	CASSQSTKNQPQHF
NA	14	TRBJ1-2	TRBV28	NA	TGTGCCAGCAGTCGAAGGACAGTCGCGGGGGGCTACACCTTC	CASSRRTVAGGYTF
TRBD1	14	TRBJ1-2	TRBV7-2	few	TGTGCCAGCAGCCCGGGACAGGGAGACTATGGCTACACCTTC	CASSPGQGDYGYTF
NA	14	TRBJ1-2	TRBV28	NA	TGTGCCAGCAGTTTATCCATTGGACAGTGGGGCTACACCTTC	CASSLSIGQWGYTF
TRBD1	17	TRBJ2-5	TRBV11-2	NA	TGTGCCAGCAGCTTTGGTCTAGGACAGGGAGGAAGGGAGACCCAGTACTTC	CASSFGLGQGGRETQYF
TRBD1	17	TRBJ1-5	TRBV4-3	NA	TGCGCCAGCAGCCTAGGGCGAAGGTCAGGGGGCAGCCAGCCCCAGCATTTT	CASSLGRRSGGSQPQHF
NA	15	TRBJ2-5	TRBV4-2	few	TGTGCCAGCAGCCAAGAATTAGGAGGGGAAGAGACCCAGTACTTC	CASSQELGGEETQYF
TRBD1	12	TRBJ2-1	TRBV5-1	NA	TGCGCCAGCAGCGGACAGGGTAATGAGCAGTTCTTC	CASSGQGNEQFF
TRBD1	14	TRBJ1-1	TRBV10-2	NA	TGCGCCAGCAGTGAGCTGACAGGGCCCACTGAAGCTTTCTTT	CASSELTGPTEAFF
TRBD1	16	TRBJ1-2	TRBV30	few	TGTGCCTGGAGCGGACTTTACAGGGGCCCGAACTATGGCTACACCTTC	CAWSGLYRGPNYGYTF
NA	15	TRBJ1-3	TRBV7-2	NA	TGTGCCAGCAGCACAGGGCCATTCTCTGGAAACACCATATATTTT	CASSTGPFSGNTIYF
NA	15	TRBJ2-2	TRBV11-3	NA	TGTGCCAGCAGCTTAGACGGCAGGGACACCGGGGAGCTGTTTTTT	CASSLDGRDTGELFF
NA	14	TRBJ2-7	TRBV10-3	NA	TGTGCCATCAGTGAGTCGAACCCACCCTACGAGCAGTACTTC	CAISESNPPYEQYF
NA	14	TRBJ2-1	TRBV5-1	NA	TGCGCCAGCACCGGAGACAGCTCCTACAATGAGCAGTTCTTC	CASTGDSSYNEQFF
NA	13	TRBJ1-3	TRBV29-1	NA	TGCAGCGTTGTAGCGGGGCCTGGAAACACCATATATTTT	CSVVAGPGNTIYF
TRBD1	15	TRBJ1-2	TRBV27	NA	TGTGCCAGCAGTTACGGGACAGGGGATTTCTATGGCTACACCTTC	CASSYGTGDFYGYTF
NA	16	TRBJ1-1	TRBV5-1	NA	TGCGCCAGCAGCTTGGCTGGAGAACTGGGGAACACTGAAGCTTTCTTT	CASSLAGELGNTEAFF
NA	16	TRBJ1-2	TRBV7-2	once	TGTGCCAGCAGCTTAGTGGCTCGGGGGGCGTCTTATGGCTACACCTTC	CASSLVARGASYGYTF
NA	13	TRBJ1-2	TRBV6-5	few	TGTGCCAGCAGACCGGACAGTCTGCGGGGCTACACCTTC	CASRPDSLRGYTF
NA	13	TRBJ1-2	TRBV9	NA	TGTGCCAGCAGCGTCCTACAGGGAGAGGGTTACACCTTC	CASSVLQGEGYTF